The 27 T cell receptor beta chains listed next were all sequenced from one sample in a study of T cells after yellow fever vaccination. TCRdb redid the calling of the 5' RACE reads with MiXCR, one entry per CDR3 protein. The repertoire holds more than 300,000 distinct CDR3 sequences, with approximately 4% as singletons. This sample comprised PBMCs, obtained 15 days after the yellow fever booster vaccination. These receptors were collected from a man aged 18 to 30 who received the YFV17D yellow fever vaccine.

This clonotype showed up many times. The J gene is TRBJ2-1, the V gene TRBV24-1, with a tentative D call TRBD2 (5 bases). Trimming left V 4 bases short and J 5 bases short, with 14 bases between. The CDR3 loop spans 15 amino acids. The germline V gene encodes CDR1 KGHDR and CDR2 SFDVKD. The CDR3 DNA sequence: TGTGCCACCAGTGACCCGCGGACCGGGGACAATGAGCAGTTCTTC. As protein: CATSDPRTGDNEQFF.

This clonotype has ten or more counts. This chain joins TRBV4-3 and TRBJ1-4, with D uncertain. Germline-derived CDR1 and CDR2 are LGHNA and YSLEER. V lost 3 bases, J lost 8 bases, and 10 bases lay in between. This CDR3 is built from 13 residues. The CDR3 sequence: CASSQNGVEKLFF. As DNA, the CDR3 is TGCGCCAGCAGCCAGAACGGGGTAGAAAAACTGTTTTTT.

Many counts were recorded for this clonotype. The genes are TRBV4-1 and TRBJ1-5; D is perhaps TRBD1 (5 bases). Trimming took off 1 base at V and 7 bases at J, with 14 bases between the two ends. Germline values: CDR1 MGHRA, CDR2 YSYEKL. The CDR3 length is 15 residues. In nucleotides, the CDR3 is TGCGCCAGCAGCCAAGGGGGCAGGGTCGGGCAGCCCCAGCATTTT. Amino acids: CASSQGGRVGQPQHF.

A few counts support this clonotype. The chain carries TRBV5-1 and TRBJ1-2; no reliable D call. The CDR3 loop spans 11 amino acids. The V end lost 7 bases, the J end lost 3 bases, and 7 bases lay between the germline ends. Looked up from germline, CDR1 is SGHRS and CDR2 is YFSETQ. DNA of the CDR3: TGCGCCAGCGGCGTAGACTATGGCTACACCTTC. Translated: CASGVDYGYTF. Supplemented by reference TRBV5-1 and TRBJ1-2, the full variable domain reads KAGVTQTPRYLIKTRGQQVTLSCSPISGHRSVSWYQQTPGQGLQFLFEYFSETQRNKGNFPGRFSGRQFSNSRSEMNVSTLELGDSALYLCASGVDYGYTFGSGTRLTVV.

This clonotype was observed many times. The chain recombines TRBV4-1 with TRBJ1-1; 7 nucleotides align to TRBD1. The CDR3 consists of 16 residues. Germline V gene lookup returns CDR1 MGHRA and CDR2 YSYEKL. V was pared by 6 bases and J by 2 bases, with 12 bases of the junction left unmatched. The CDR3 region has the DNA TGCGCCAGCAGGCGGTCCTTGGGACAGACAAACACTGAAGCTTTCTTT. It codes for CASRRSLGQTNTEAFF.

This clonotype was seen ten or more times. The chain links TRBV12-3 or TRBV12-4 to TRBJ1-1; the match to TRBD1 covers 7 bases. CDR3 length: 13 residues. The trim removed 3 bases at V and 5 bases at J, leaving 3 bases unmatched. CDR3 nucleotides: TGTGCCAGCAGTTTCAGGGGGGGGACTGAAGCTTTCTTT. Translating gives CASSFRGGTEAFF.

This clonotype was seen a few times. This rearrangement joins TRBV11-2 to TRBJ1-6, with D possibly TRBD1 on 5 matching bases. The CDR3 sequence is 16 residues long. V lost 5 bases and J 9 bases, leaving 20 bases between the germline ends. CDR1 and CDR2 from the germline V gene are SGHAT and FQNNGV. The CDR3 sequence: CASSTTGLTRGSPLHF. In nucleotides, the CDR3 is TGTGCCAGCAGCACTACTGGACTCACTAGGGGTTCACCCCTCCACTTT.

Many counts were recorded for this clonotype. This chain joins TRBV6-6 and TRBJ1-4; D is possibly TRBD1 (5 bases). Germline V gene lookup returns CDR1 MNHNY and CDR2 SVGAGI (reference sequence). Trimming stripped 9 bases from V and 8 bases from J, with 16 bases between. There are 13 residues in the CDR3. CDR3 bases: TGTGCCAGTATAAGGGGTCTGAGGGAAAAACTGTTTTTT. It encodes CASIRGLREKLFF.

V is TRBV2 and J is TRBJ2-1; D possibly corresponds to TRBD2 (6 bases). V lost 9 bases and J lost 0, with 12 bases in between. Germline lookup yields CDR1 SNHLY and CDR2 FYNNEI. This CDR3 spans 14 amino acids. CDR3 loop: CARSGLSSYNEQFF. The CDR3 coding sequence is TGTGCCAGATCGGGACTGAGCTCCTACAATGAGCAGTTCTTC.

This clonotype occurred many times. V is TRBV7-2 and J is TRBJ2-5; D gene uncertain. CDR3 length: 14 amino acids. The germline V and J ends were trimmed by 5 bases and 0 bases, with 10 bases remaining between them. Germline lookup yields CDR1 SGHTA and CDR2 FQGNSA. For the CDR3, the DNA is TGTGCCAGCAGCGCCCGTGGTCACCAAGAGACCCAGTACTTC. Protein product: CASSARGHQETQYF.

This clonotype was seen more than once but under ten times. The gene calls are TRBV10-3 and TRBJ2-1; D not certain. With 4 bases removed from V and 10 bases from J, the gap between germline ends came to 8 bases. Germline assignment: CDR1 ENHRY and CDR2 SYGVKD. This CDR3 has 11 residues. The CDR3: CAISAQDEQFF. The CDR3 DNA is TGTGCCATCAGTGCCCAGGACGAGCAGTTCTTC.

This clonotype was seen more than once but under ten times. The chain uses TRBV10-3 and TRBJ1-2; D remains ambiguous. The germline gives CDR1 ENHRY, CDR2 SYGVKD. The length of the CDR3 is 12 residues. With 4 bases removed from V and 6 bases from J, the gap between germline ends came to 9 bases. The CDR3 coding sequence is TGTGCCATCAGTGGGGAAGGGAATGGCTACACCTTC. Amino acids: CAISGEGNGYTF.

This clonotype came up many times. V is TRBV5-6 and J is TRBJ2-2, with D possibly being TRBD2 (6 bases). V was cut by 4 bases and J by 3 bases, with 16 bases left in between. CDR1 is SGHDT and CDR2 is YYEEEE in the germline V gene. This CDR3 has 16 amino acids. CDR3 sequence: CASSPNLGLDTGELFF. Here the CDR3 DNA reads TGTGCCAGCAGCCCCAACCTGGGACTGGACACCGGGGAGCTGTTTTTT.

This clonotype has at least ten counts. The chain employs TRBV7-9 and TRBJ1-5, with unresolved D. CDR3 length: 16 residues. V was clipped by 3 bases and J by 1 base, with 13 bases between them. The germline CDR1 and CDR2 sequences are SEHNR and FQNEAQ (reference sequence). CDR3 sequence: CASSLGVGRSNQPQHF. The DNA of the CDR3 is TGTGCCAGCAGCTTGGGTGTAGGTCGGAGCAATCAGCCCCAGCATTTT.

In this sample, this clonotype turned up a few times. The rearrangement links TRBV6-5 to TRBJ2-5; D might be TRBD1 (7 bases). Germline assignment: CDR1 MNHEY and CDR2 SVGAGI. The CDR3 is made up of 15 amino acids. Trimming stripped 5 bases from V and 4 bases from J, with 17 bases between. In nucleotides, the CDR3 is TGTGCCAGCAGTAATACAGGGGAGGAAAGAGAGACCCAGTACTTC. It yields the protein CASSNTGEERETQYF.

The CDR3 nucleotides are TGTGCCAGCAGCTTTGGTGGGGCGCGAGGGCAAGAGACCCAGTACTTC. Its protein product is CASSFGGARGQETQYF. This sequence joins TRBV7-2 and TRBJ2-5; D might be TRBD1 or TRBD2, each matching 5 bases. The V gene's germline CDR1 is SGHTA and CDR2 FQGNSA. The CDR3 consists of 16 residues. V lost 3 bases and J 2 bases, leaving 16 bases between the germline ends.

J is TRBJ2-3 and V is TRBV19; no clear D gene. The CDR3 totals 13 residues. Germline V gene sequence: CDR1 LNHDA, CDR2 SQIVND (reference sequence). V was clipped by 2 bases and J by 0 bases, with 3 bases between them. Here the CDR3 reads CASSIQSTDTQYF. In DNA, the CDR3 is TGTGCCAGTAGTATACAGAGCACAGATACGCAGTATTTT.

This clonotype has a handful of counts. The rearrangement joins TRBV7-2 to TRBJ2-4; D not certain. There are 16 residues in the CDR3. V was clipped by 1 base and J by 0 bases, with 10 bases between them. Germline values: CDR1 SGHTA, CDR2 FQGNSA. CDR3 coding DNA: TGTGCCAGCAGCTTAGGACACATACTAGCCAAAAACATTCAGTACTTC. It encodes CASSLGHILAKNIQYF. The full variable domain, rest sourced from reference TRBV7-2 and TRBJ2-4, is GAGVSQSPSNKVTEKGKDVELRCDPISGHTALYWYRQSLGQGLEFLIYFQGNSAPDKSGLPSDRFSAERTGGSVSTLTIQRTQQEDSAVYLCASSLGHILAKNIQYFGAGTRLSVL.

This clonotype was picked up many times. The gene calls are TRBV7-9 and TRBJ2-3; 14 positions match TRBD2. V lost 3 bases and J lost 4; bases outside the gene matches: 3. CDR1 is SEHNR, CDR2 FQNEAQ, per germline (reference sequence). The CDR3 covers 16 residues. The CDR3 DNA sequence: TGTGCCAGCAGCTTTGGGACTAGCGGGGGACCAGATACGCAGTATTTT. The encoded protein is CASSFGTSGGPDTQYF.

The chain uses TRBV14 and TRBJ1-2, with D tentatively TRBD1 (5 bases). Trimming removed 1 base from V and 2 bases from J, with 11 bases in between. Germline CDR1 and CDR2: SGHDN and FVKESK. The CDR3 is made up of 15 amino acids. For the CDR3, the DNA is TGTGCCAGCAGCCAAGTGGCAGGGTCCAACTATGGCTACACCTTC. The encoded protein is CASSQVAGSNYGYTF.

This clonotype came up many times. This chain links TRBV20-1 with TRBJ2-5, with 9 bases aligning to TRBD2. Germline-derived CDR1 and CDR2 are DFQATT and SNEGSKA (reference sequence). The CDR3 totals 14 residues. V gave up 5 bases and J gave up 6 bases; unmatched junction bases: 10. CDR3 residues: CSAPFAGGPKTQYF. The DNA of the CDR3 is TGCAGTGCTCCTTTCGCGGGGGGGCCGAAGACCCAGTACTTC.

The chain uses TRBV6-2 or TRBV6-3 and TRBJ2-7, with D maybe TRBD1 (5 bases). The CDR3 has 15 amino acids. The germline CDR1 and CDR2 sequences are MNHEY and SVGEGT. The V end lost 2 bases, the J end lost 2 bases, and 13 bases lay between the germline ends. This CDR3 reads CASSYTETATYEQYF. The DNA of the CDR3 is TGTGCCAGCAGTTACACAGAGACAGCAACCTACGAGCAGTACTTC.

In this sample, this clonotype turned up many times. V gene TRBV7-2 combines with J gene TRBJ2-5; 10 bases align to TRBD1. This CDR3 comprises 16 residues. With 5 bases clipped from V and 5 bases from J, the junction kept 11 bases outside the gene matches. The germline gives CDR1 SGHTA, CDR2 FQGNSA. The CDR3 sequence: CASSPSGTGVWETQYF. The CDR3 DNA reads as TGTGCCAGCAGCCCAAGCGGGACAGGGGTCTGGGAGACCCAGTACTTC.

The chain couples TRBV3-1 to TRBJ2-1; weak D call: TRBD1 (6 bases). The germline gives CDR1 LGHDT, CDR2 YNNKEL (reference sequence). Trimming removed 3 bases from V and 7 bases from J, with 16 bases in between. The CDR3 length is 15 residues. CDR3 DNA: TGTGCCAGCAGCCATGGGACAAACCCCGCGAATGAGCAGTTCTTC. Its protein is CASSHGTNPANEQFF.

The rearrangement links TRBV20-1 to TRBJ2-5; unclear D gene. The CDR3 extends over 14 amino acids. CDR1 is DFQATT, CDR2 SNEGSKA, per germline (reference sequence). Trimming left V 0 bases short and J 4 bases short, with 12 bases between. CDR3 in DNA: TGCAGTGCTAGAGAAGGCAGTTCACGAGAGACCCAGTACTTC. It codes for CSAREGSSRETQYF.

This clonotype appeared many times. The DNA of the CDR3 is TGTGCCAGCAGCTACGCCACGGGGGCCCTCACTGAAGCTTTCTTT. It codes for CASSYATGALTEAFF. The chain employs TRBV7-6 and TRBJ1-1; TRBD1 might be the D (6 bases). The CDR3 totals 15 residues. Per germline, CDR1 SGHVS and CDR2 FNYEAQ. V was pared by 4 bases and J by 4 bases, with 16 bases between.

This clonotype appeared many times. The rearrangement joins TRBV7-3 to TRBJ2-2; 7 nucleotides align to TRBD1. Per the germline V gene, CDR1 is SGHTA and CDR2 is FQGTGA. With 2 bases clipped from V and 6 bases from J, the junction kept 9 bases outside the gene matches. The length of the CDR3 is 16 residues. This CDR3 reads CASSLGFTGVPGELFF. The CDR3 DNA is TGTGCCAGCAGCTTAGGTTTCACAGGGGTTCCCGGGGAGCTGTTTTTT.